One sample yielded the 14 T cell receptor beta chains listed below, sequenced in a study of breast tumors, draining lymph nodes, adjacent tissues. TCRdb itself ran the multiplex PCR reads through MiXCR, one entry per CDR3 protein. The sample contains some 120,000 distinct CDR3 sequences, nearly 20% of which appear only once. Samples came from axillary lymph nodes draining the breast cancer. The specimen sequenced was axillary lymph node tissue. The receptors shown here come from a female donor with breast cancer. Some clones in this sample may be carry-over from other donors' samples.

This sequence joins TRBV5-6 and TRBJ2-5; possibly TRBD1 or TRBD2 for D (5 bases each). The DNA end is a closer match to TRBJ2-1, so the J assignment may be wrong. The germline V gene encodes CDR1 SGHDT and CDR2 YYEEEE. The CDR3 loop spans 14 amino acids. CDR3 sequence: CASSFERGAETQFF. In DNA form, the CDR3 reads TGTGCCAGCAGCTTTGAGAGGGGCGCAGAGACCCAGTTCTTC.

In its sample, this clonotype was seen many times. V gene TRBV6-5 combines with J gene TRBJ2-7, with D perhaps matching TRBD2 (6 bases). There are 14 residues in the CDR3. CDR1 is MNHEY, CDR2 SVGAGI, per germline. V was cut by 6 bases and J by 0 bases, with 12 bases left in between. The CDR3 protein is CASSPAGLSYEQYF. Here the CDR3 DNA reads TGTGCCAGCAGCCCGGCGGGGCTCTCCTACGAGCAGTACTTC.

Many counts were recorded for this clonotype. The V call is TRBV2, the J call TRBJ2-5; either TRBD1 or TRBD2 may fit D (5 bases each). The CDR3 covers 13 residues. With 7 bases removed from V and 7 bases from J, the gap between germline ends came to 16 bases. CDR1 is SNHLY, CDR2 FYNNEI, per germline. The chain's CDR3 is CASTPGPPGTQYF. CDR3 nucleotides: TGTGCCAGCACCCCGGGACCCCCGGGGACCCAGTACTTC.

This clonotype was observed at least ten times. The chain couples TRBV3-1 to TRBJ2-7, with a possible D match to TRBD2 (6 bases). The CDR3 is 15 amino acids. With 1 base removed from V and 3 bases from J, the gap between germline ends came to 13 bases. Germline assignment: CDR1 LGHDT and CDR2 YNNKEL (reference sequence). The CDR3, as DNA: TGTGCCAGCAGCCAAGCGGGGGACGGAGACTACGAGCAGTACTTC. This encodes CASSQAGDGDYEQYF.

As concerns this clonotype: A read error may explain this, as a much larger clone is one base away. The J gene is TRBJ2-7, the V gene TRBV6-5; no clear D gene. Germline V gives CDR1 MNHEY, CDR2 SVGAGI. The CDR3 contains 13 residues. Trimming took 5 bases from V and 2 from J, leaving 10 bases between them. Here the CDR3 reads CASSEAGPYEQYF. The CDR3 nucleotides read TGTGCCAGCAGTGAAGCTGGTCCCTACGAGCAGTACTTC.

This clonotype showed up many times. The genes are TRBV5-6 and TRBJ2-7; 7 bases are a match to TRBD2. J was trimmed by 4 bases and V by 1 base; bases with no gene match: 5. There are 14 residues in the CDR3. Germline V gene sequence: CDR1 SGHDT, CDR2 YYEEEE. CDR3 sequence reads: CASSLSPSGYEQYF. The DNA for the CDR3 is TGTGCCAGCAGCTTGAGTCCTAGCGGTTACGAGCAGTACTTC.

This clonotype was observed at least ten times. The chain employs TRBV7-8 and TRBJ2-3; TRBD1 matches 9 bases. The J segment lost 4 bases and the V segment lost 2 bases, leaving 7 bases of the junction unmatched. The CDR3 is 16 amino acids. Per germline, CDR1 SGHVS and CDR2 FQNEAQ. Written as DNA, the CDR3 is TGTGCCAGCAGCTTATTTCGACAGGGGGAGGCAGATACGCAGTATTTT. This translates into CASSLFRQGEADTQYF.

This clonotype occurred many times. This chain uses TRBV6-4 with TRBJ2-7; D remains unclear. Per germline, CDR1 MRHNA and CDR2 SNTAGT. The CDR3 length is 14 residues. V lost 4 bases, J lost 0 bases, and 10 bases lay in between. In DNA, the CDR3 is TGTGCCAGCAGTGCCTCCGGGTCCTCCTACGAGCAGTACTTC. Translation: CASSASGSSYEQYF.

This clonotype was counted at least ten times. The rearrangement links TRBV7-6 to TRBJ2-7; 11 bases match TRBD2. CDR1 and CDR2 from the germline V gene are SGHVS and FNYEAQ. V dropped 5 bases and J dropped 2; count of bases not matched to a gene: 11. The CDR3 consists of 17 residues. The CDR3: CASSPQASGRNPYEQYF. CDR3 nucleotide sequence: TGTGCCAGCAGCCCGCAGGCTAGCGGGAGGAATCCCTACGAGCAGTACTTC. The full variable domain, in which reference TRBV7-6 and TRBJ2-7 provide the parts outside the CDR3, is GAGVSQSPRYKVTKRGQDVALRCDPISGHVSLYWYRQALGQGPEFLTYFNYEAQQDKSGLPNDRFSAERPEGSISTLTIQRTEQRDSAMYRCASSPQASGRNPYEQYFGPGTRLTVT.

This clonotype was seen repeatedly, ten times or more. This sequence joins TRBV10-2 and TRBJ2-7; TRBD1 matches 7 bases. V dropped 7 bases and J dropped 2; count of bases not matched to a gene: 5. From germline, CDR1 is WSHSY and CDR2 SAAADI. CDR3 size: 13 residues. The CDR3: CASTHQGAYEQYF. Here the CDR3 DNA reads TGCGCCAGCACTCACCAGGGGGCCTACGAGCAGTACTTC.

This clonotype was observed many times. The CDR3 loop reads CASSPTGTRETQYF. The CDR3 DNA is TGTGCCAGCAGCCCAACAGGGACCAGGGAGACCCAGTACTTC. This chain links TRBV7-8 with TRBJ2-5; a possible D gene is TRBD1 (6 bases). V shed 5 bases and J shed 5 bases, with 15 bases lying between them. In germline, CDR1 is SGHVS, CDR2 FQNEAQ. The length of the CDR3 is 14 residues.

This clonotype came up many times. The chain employs TRBV7-2 and TRBJ2-5, with 9 bases fitting TRBD1. The length of the CDR3 is 17 residues. V lost 4 bases to trimming and J lost 5 bases; unmatched junction nucleotides: 14. Germline lookup yields CDR1 SGHTA and CDR2 FQGNSA. The CDR3 DNA follows: TGTGCCAGCAGCTCCTCCGGGACAGGGTTTGGACCGGAGACCCAGTACTTC. Amino acids: CASSSSGTGFGPETQYF.

This clonotype was observed many times. DNA of the CDR3: TGCAGCGTTGGCCAGGGACACTATGGCTACACCTTC. This codes for CSVGQGHYGYTF. The chain joins TRBV29-1 to TRBJ1-2, with a weak D call TRBD1 (5 bases). The ends were cut back, 4 bases at V and 3 bases at J, with 9 bases in the middle. Germline V gives CDR1 SQVTM, CDR2 ANQGSEA. This CDR3 is built from 12 residues.

The sample holds one count of this clonotype. Possible read error: a much larger clone is one base away. The V gene is TRBV12-3 or TRBV12-4, the J gene TRBJ2-3; perhaps TRBD2 as D (7 bases). V was trimmed by 6 bases and J by 6 bases, leaving 19 bases between them. The CDR3 spans 15 residues. CDR3: CASSSTRGGEDTQYF. In nucleotides, the CDR3 is TGTGCCAGCAGCTCCACTAGAGGGGGGGAGGATACGCAGTATTTT.